One T cell receptor beta chain is described in this entry. This sample stems from a study of blood T cell repertoires in COVID-19. TCRdb's copy holds only in-frame clones and misses some; the assay was immunoSEQ multiplex PCR. In the table there are under 75,000 clones, roughly 80% of which are singletons. V gave up 5 bases and J gave up 6 bases; unmatched junction bases: 4. CDR1 and CDR2 from the germline V gene are MNHNY and SVGAGI (reference sequence). The length of the CDR3 is 15 residues. The clonotype originates from a man aged 55-75 years with acute or convalescent COVID-19. The sequencing input was peripheral blood. The chain couples TRBV6-6 to TRBJ2-2, with 12 bases aligning to TRBD2. CDR3 sequence: CASSTGLAGSGELFF. The DNA for the CDR3 is TGTGCCAGCAGTACCGGACTAGCGGGGTCCGGGGAGCTGTTTTTT.